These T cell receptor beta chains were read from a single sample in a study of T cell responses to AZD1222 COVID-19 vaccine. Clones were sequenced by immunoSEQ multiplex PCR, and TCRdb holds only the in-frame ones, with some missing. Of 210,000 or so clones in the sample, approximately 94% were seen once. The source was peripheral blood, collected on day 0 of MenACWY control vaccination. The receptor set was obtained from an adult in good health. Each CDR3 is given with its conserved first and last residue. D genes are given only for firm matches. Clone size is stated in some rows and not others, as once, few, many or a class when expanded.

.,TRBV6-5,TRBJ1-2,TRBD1,CASSPDRARYGYTF,TGTGCCAGCAGTCCGGACAGGGCGAGGTATGGCTACACCTTC
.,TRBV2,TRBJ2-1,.,CASSMDTLNEQFF,TGTGCCAGCAGTATGGACACCCTCAATGAGCAGTTCTTC
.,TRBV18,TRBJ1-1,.,CASSLGLTRNTEAFF,TGTGCCAGCTCACTTGGCCTTACGAGGAACACTGAAGCTTTCTTT
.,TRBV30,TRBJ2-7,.,CAGAGRGEQYF,TGTGCTGGTGCGGGTCGGGGCGAGCAGTACTTC
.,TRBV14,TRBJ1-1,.,CASSQGDQMNTEAFF,TGTGCCAGCAGCCAGGGGGATCAGATGAACACTGAAGCTTTCTTT
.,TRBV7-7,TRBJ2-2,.,CASSQTETRRELFF,TGTGCCAGCAGCCAGACCGAGACGAGGCGGGAGCTGTTTTTT
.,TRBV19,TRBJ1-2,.,CASTFRGPYGYTF,TGTGCCAGTACCTTCAGGGGACCCTATGGCTACACCTTC
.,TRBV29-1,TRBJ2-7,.,CSVAGTRIDYEQYF,TGCAGCGTTGCAGGGACGAGGATTGACTACGAGCAGTACTTC
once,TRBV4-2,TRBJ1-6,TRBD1,CASSQSDRSNSPLHF,TGTGCCAGCAGCCAGTCGGACAGGTCGAATTCACCCCTCCACTTT
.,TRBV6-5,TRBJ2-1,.,CASNSLPSLGEFF,TGTGCCAGCAACTCCCTCCCTAGCTTGGGGGAGTTCTTC
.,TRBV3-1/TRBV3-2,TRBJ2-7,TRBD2,CASSPTSGGAYEQYF,TGTGCCAGCAGCCCTACTAGCGGGGGGGCCTACGAGCAGTACTTC
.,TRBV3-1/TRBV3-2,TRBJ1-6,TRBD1,CASSQETGLGSPLHF,TGTGCCAGCAGCCAAGAGACAGGGTTGGGTTCACCCCTCCACTTT
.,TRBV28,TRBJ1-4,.,CASNPTGTANEKLFF,TGTGCCAGCAACCCAACCGGGACGGCGAATGAAAAACTGTTTTTT
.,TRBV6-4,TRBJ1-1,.,CASSDAVGTEAFF,TGTGCCAGCAGTGACGCAGTGGGGACTGAAGCTTTCTTT
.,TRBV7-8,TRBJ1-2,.,CASSLGTVNYGYTF,TGTGCCAGCAGCTTAGGGACAGTTAACTATGGCTACACCTTC
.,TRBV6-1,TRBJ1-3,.,CASSDPRNTIYF,TGTGCCAGCAGCGACCCACGAAACACCATATATTTT
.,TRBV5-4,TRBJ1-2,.,CASSIDSNYGYTF,TGTGCCAGCAGCATCGACAGTAACTATGGCTACACCTTC
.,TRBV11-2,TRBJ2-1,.,CASSPSRGYEQFF,TGTGCCAGCAGCCCATCCAGAGGATACGAGCAGTTCTTC
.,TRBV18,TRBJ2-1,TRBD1,CASSGGTGDYNEQFF,TGTGCCAGCTCAGGTGGGACAGGAGATTACAATGAGCAGTTCTTC
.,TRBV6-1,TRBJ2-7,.,CASSEVLTEQYF,TGTGCCAGCAGTGAAGTATTAACCGAGCAGTACTTC
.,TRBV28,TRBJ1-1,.,CASRLGGSNTEAFF,TGTGCCAGCAGGTTGGGTGGATCGAACACTGAAGCTTTCTTT
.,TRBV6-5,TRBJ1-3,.,CASSYGRGRSGNTIYF,TGTGCCAGCAGTTACGGTCGGGGCCGCTCTGGAAACACCATATATTTT
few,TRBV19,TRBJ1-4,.,CASRTGISNEKLFF,TGTGCCAGTAGAACAGGGATCTCCAATGAAAAACTGTTTTTT
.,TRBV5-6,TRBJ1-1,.,CASSFKAGRNTEAFF,TGTGCCAGCAGCTTTAAAGCTGGACGGAACACTGAAGCTTTCTTT
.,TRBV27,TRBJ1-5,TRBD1,CASSLIGGTVRRQPQHF,TGTGCCAGCAGTCTTATCGGTGGGACAGTGAGACGTCAGCCCCAGCATTTT
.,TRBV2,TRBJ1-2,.,CASRRVDSYGYTF,TGTGCCAGCCGTCGCGTGGACAGTTATGGCTACACCTTC
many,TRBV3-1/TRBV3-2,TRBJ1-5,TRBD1,CASSQSKTGGQPQHF,TGTGCCAGCAGCCAAAGCAAGACAGGGGGGCAGCCCCAGCATTTT
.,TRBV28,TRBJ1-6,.,CAIGTVSRDNSPLHF,TGTGCCATTGGGACCGTTTCTCGCGATAATTCACCCCTCCACTTT
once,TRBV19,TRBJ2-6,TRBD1,CASSIARTGSGANVLTF,TGTGCCAGTAGTATCGCCAGGACAGGTTCTGGGGCCAACGTCCTGACTTTC
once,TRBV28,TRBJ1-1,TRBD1,CASTRRGRWAEAFF,TGTGCCAGCACCCGTAGGGGGCGATGGGCTGAAGCTTTCTTT
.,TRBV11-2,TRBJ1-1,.,CASSLASGTEAFF,TGTGCCAGCAGCTTGGCGTCAGGCACTGAAGCTTTCTTT
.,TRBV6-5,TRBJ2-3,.,CASSNSGKHTQYF,TGTGCCAGCAGTAATTCAGGGAAACATACGCAGTATTTT
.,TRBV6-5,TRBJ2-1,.,CATVRGMGYNEQFF,TGTGCCACCGTCCGGGGGATGGGGTACAATGAGCAGTTCTTC
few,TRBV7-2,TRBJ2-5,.,CASSLGTRETQYF,TGTGCCAGCAGCTTGGGGACCCGAGAGACCCAGTACTTC
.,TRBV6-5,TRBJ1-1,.,CASSLSGGYEAFF,TGTGCCAGCAGCTTAAGTGGGGGATATGAAGCTTTCTTT
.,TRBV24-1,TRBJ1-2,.,CATSDKRVPLTYGYTF,TGTGCCACCAGTGACAAAAGGGTCCCTTTAACTTATGGCTACACCTTC
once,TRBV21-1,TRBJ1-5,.,CASSYRVQLLLYQPQHF,TGTGCCAGCTCCTATCGGGTCCAACTCTTACTATATCAGCCCCAGCATTTT
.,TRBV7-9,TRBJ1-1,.,CASRSRGGNTEAFF,TGTGCCAGCAGGAGCCGTGGGGGTAACACTGAAGCTTTCTTT
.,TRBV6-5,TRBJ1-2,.,CASRDSSNYGYTF,TGTGCCAGCAGGGACAGCTCTAACTATGGCTACACCTTC
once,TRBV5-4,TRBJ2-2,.,CASSLGQRNTGELFF,TGTGCCAGCAGCCTAGGACAAAGAAACACCGGGGAGCTGTTTTTT
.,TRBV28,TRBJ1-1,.,CASSFRQGSFF,TGTGCCAGCAGTTTCCGCCAGGGATCTTTCTTT
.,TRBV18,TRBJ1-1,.,CASSPKIEGTEAFF,TGTGCCAGCTCACCTAAGATTGAGGGCACTGAAGCTTTCTTT
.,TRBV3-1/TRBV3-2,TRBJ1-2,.,CASSQGGVLRESGGYTF,TGTGCCAGCAGCCAAGGGGGGGTTTTGAGGGAGAGTGGAGGCTACACCTTC
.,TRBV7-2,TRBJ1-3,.,CASSRGQNPGNTIYF,TGTGCCAGCAGCAGAGGACAGAACCCTGGAAACACCATATATTTT
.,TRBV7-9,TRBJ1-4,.,CASSPVASGNEKLFF,TGTGCCAGCAGCCCAGTGGCCTCGGGTAATGAAAAACTGTTTTTT